Detailed here is one T cell receptor (beta chain). The target antigen is unknown. The PCR used 60 Vbeta and 13 Jbeta primers. Original handling: Unique TCR beta chains totaled approximately 83 million in a later count, with roughly 11 million of them shared. Generated by immunoSEQ multiplex PCR, the TCRdb table keeps only in-frame clones and is missing some. V, J and clone size were drawn from that table, and D and trimming were deduced from the DNA. This table has more than 65,000 clones, around 67% appearing once. The J segment lost 2 bases and the V segment lost 0 bases, leaving 3 bases of the junction unmatched. This CDR3 comprises 16 residues. CDR1 and CDR2 from the germline V gene are SGHAT and FQNNGV. The sample originates from a study of cytomegalovirus exposure and HLA in healthy donors. Study-level findings and limits: Of the V segments, some could not be distinguished, including TRBV6-2 and TRBV6-3, and were excluded. CMV serostatus was the only immune exposure information that was available. Cytomegalovirus association was assigned to 170 or so TCR beta chains.

Sequenced sample: PBMCs. This chain connects TRBV11-2 to TRBJ2-3; 9 bases are shared with TRBD2. The clonotype was recovered from a woman aged 45-65 years in good health and CMV-seropositive. The CDR3 sequence is CASSLERGGVTDTQYF. The CDR3 DNA reads TGTGCCAGCAGCTTAGAGCGGGGGGGTGTCACAGATACGCAGTATTTT.